This entry lists 8 T cell receptor beta chains sequenced from one sample in a study of cytomegalovirus exposure and HLA in healthy donors. PCR was performed using 60 Vbeta and 13 Jbeta primers. The protocol was immunoSEQ multiplex PCR, while the TCRdb copy is restricted to in-frame clones and leaves out a portion. The sample contains approximately 130,000 clones, roughly 84% of which appear only once. Sequencing was performed on PBMCs. Receptors were obtained from a man aged 45 to 65 in good health and CMV-seronegative.

J is TRBJ2-1 and V is TRBV7-8, with D uncertain. The V end lost 10 bases, the J end lost 0 bases, and 19 bases lay between the germline ends. Germline V gene lookup returns CDR1 SGHVS and CDR2 FQNEAQ. The CDR3 extends over 16 amino acids. CDR3 in DNA: TGTGCCACCGCAGTCTATGGGCTAAGCTCCTACAATGAGCAGTTCTTC. Translated: CATAVYGLSSYNEQFF.

This clone has just one count. The rearrangement links TRBV9 to TRBJ2-3; 8 bases align to TRBD2. CDR3 length: 17 residues. Trimming removed 0 bases from V and 2 bases from J; junction bases left unmatched: 8. Per germline, CDR1 SGDLS and CDR2 YYNGEE. Written as DNA, the CDR3 is TGTGCCAGCAGCGTAGGAAGCGGGGGCCCCAACACAGATACGCAGTATTTT. Amino acid sequence: CASSVGSGGPNTDTQYF.

CDR3 nucleotides: TGCGCCAGCAGCGGATCCGGGATCTATGAAAAACTGTTTTTT. This codes for CASSGSGIYEKLFF. V usage is TRBV5-1 and J usage is TRBJ1-4; no clear D. Trimming pared 4 bases from V and 6 bases from J, leaving 13 bases between. This CDR3 is built from 14 residues. Germline CDR1 SGHRS, CDR2 YFSETQ.

The V gene is TRBV27, the J gene TRBJ2-7; 9 bases are a match to TRBD1. CDR3 length: 16 residues. Germline V gene lookup returns CDR1 MNHEY and CDR2 SMNVEV (reference sequence). V gave up 8 bases and J gave up 6 bases; unmatched junction bases: 17. CDR3 sequence reads: CASGWVIGTGKSEQYF. The CDR3 DNA follows: TGTGCCAGCGGGTGGGTTATCGGGACAGGGAAAAGCGAGCAGTACTTC.

This sequence joins TRBV7-2 and TRBJ1-2; D call uncertain. CDR1 is SGHTA and CDR2 is FQGNSA in the germline V gene. This CDR3 has 12 amino acids. The germline V and J ends were trimmed by 7 bases and 6 bases, with 12 bases remaining between them. The DNA for the CDR3 is TGTGCCAGCACCATACTTGGGCATGGCTACACCTTC. It codes for CASTILGHGYTF.

This clone has a handful of counts. The chain joins TRBV5-4 to TRBJ1-1, with 7 bases identical to TRBD1. This CDR3 has 14 amino acids. The germline V gene has CDR1 SGHNT and CDR2 YYREEE (reference sequence). The V segment lost 6 bases and the J segment 0 bases; nucleotides outside the gene matches: 5. CDR3 sequence reads: CASTSDRLNTEAFF. As DNA, the CDR3 is TGTGCCAGCACCTCGGACAGGCTGAACACTGAAGCTTTCTTT.

CDR3 nucleotides: TGCGCCAGCAGCTATCTCCTAGCGGGGGGTCCTTCCTCCTACGAGCAGTACTTC. Protein product: CASSYLLAGGPSSYEQYF. V and J are TRBV5-1 and TRBJ2-7; TRBD2 matches 11 bases. The J segment lost 0 bases and the V segment lost 3 bases, leaving 11 bases of the junction unmatched. CDR3 length: 18 residues. Germline loops: CDR1 SGHRS, CDR2 YFSETQ.

The chain combines TRBV7-2 with TRBJ1-2, with D maybe TRBD1 (5 bases). The CDR3 spans 14 residues. Trimming pared 2 bases from V and 8 bases from J, leaving 15 bases between. Germline CDR1 reads SGHTA; CDR2 reads FQGNSA. CDR3 sequence: CASSLRQGEGGYTF. The CDR3 region has the DNA TGTGCCAGCAGCTTACGGCAGGGTGAAGGAGGCTACACCTTC.